This TCR beta chain was identified in a study of T cell responses to AZD1222 COVID-19 vaccine. A remark on this clone: What it binds is unknown.

The protocol was immunoSEQ multiplex PCR, while the TCRdb copy is restricted to in-frame clones and leaves out a portion. The table lists more than 95,000 clones, 75% to 90% of them singletons. Points from the study as a whole: A reported finding is that nearly half of spike-specific TCRs target unmutated variant regions.

This CDR3 spans 14 amino acids. The V end was cut by 0 bases, the J end by 2 bases, with 6 bases between. Germline V lookup: CDR1 SGHAT, CDR2 FQNNGV. The chain employs TRBV11-2 and TRBJ2-3; no clear D. The starting material was peripheral blood, obtained on day 0 of AZD1222 vaccination. The receptor was isolated from an adult in good health. CDR3 in DNA: TGTGCCAGCAGCTTAGAGCCTCACACAGATACGCAGTATTTT. As protein: CASSLEPHTDTQYF. The variable domain in full, completed from reference TRBV11-2 and TRBJ2-3, reads EAGVAQSPRYKIIEKRQSVAFWCNPISGHATLYWYQQILGQGPKLLIQFQNNGVVDDSQLPKDRFSAERLKGVDSTLKIQPAKLEDSAVYLCASSLEPHTDTQYFGPGTRLTVL.